Listed below are T cell receptor beta chains from one sample, sequenced in a study of T-cell memory formation after mild COVID-19. MiXCR was run by TCRdb on the 5' RACE reads, yielding one entry per CDR3 protein. The repertoire consists of tens of thousands of distinct CDR3 sequences, with over 12% occurring once and the leading ten covering 39%. The sample was PBMCs or a T cell subset sorted from them (not recorded which). These receptors all come from a man aged 18 to 30 who had mild COVID-19 (a few samples of this study predate the infection). Cell type and time point are not known. Both conserved end residues are part of each CDR3. D genes are given only for firm matches. Some rows mark clone size as missing; the rest say once, few, many or name a class of expanded clone.

v_call	d_call	clone_size	j_call	cdr3_aa	cdr3_nt
TRBV19	-	-	TRBJ1-1	CASTDTINTEAFF	TGTGCCAGTACGGACACCATTAACACTGAAGCTTTCTTT
TRBV3-1	-	few	TRBJ2-2	CASSRPTVTGELFF	TGTGCCAGCAGCCGCCCCACGGTCACCGGGGAGCTGTTTTTT
TRBV6-6	-	-	TRBJ1-2	CASEPRTSGPYGYTF	TGTGCCAGCGAACCTAGGACCTCTGGGCCCTATGGCTACACCTTC
TRBV11-1	-	-	TRBJ2-5	CASSHGTSQETQYF	TGTGCCAGCAGCCATGGGACCAGCCAAGAGACCCAGTACTTC
TRBV4-3	-	few	TRBJ2-1	CASSQDRSNEQFF	TGCGCCAGCAGCCAAGATCGTTCCAATGAGCAGTTCTTC
TRBV7-6	TRBD2	-	TRBJ2-1	CASSPRTSGGSVGEQFF	TGTGCCAGCAGCCCAAGGACTAGCGGGGGATCAGTAGGTGAGCAGTTCTTC
TRBV12-3/TRBV12-4	-	few	TRBJ2-5	CASSFKYQETQYF	TGTGCCAGCAGTTTCAAGTACCAAGAGACCCAGTACTTC
TRBV6-6	-	few	TRBJ2-1	CASSLQWKDEQFF	TGTGCCAGCAGTCTCCAGTGGAAGGATGAGCAGTTCTTC
TRBV7-6	TRBD1	once	TRBJ1-1	CASSAGQGMNTEAFF	TGTGCCAGCAGCGCTGGACAGGGGATGAACACTGAAGCTTTCTTT
TRBV4-3	TRBD2	-	TRBJ2-3	CASSARSAVLAGEDTQYF	TGCGCCAGCAGCGCTCGTTCCGCCGTACTAGCGGGTGAAGATACGCAGTATTTT
TRBV4-2	TRBD2	medium-sized	TRBJ2-1	CASSQASGGANEQFF	TGTGCCAGCAGCCAAGCTAGCGGGGGGGCCAATGAGCAGTTCTTC
TRBV20-1	TRBD2	few	TRBJ2-7	CSARDLAGGTYEQYF	TGCAGTGCTAGAGATCTAGCGGGGGGAACCTACGAGCAGTACTTC
TRBV29-1	-	-	TRBJ2-1	CSVDGGPIGVF	TGCAGCGTTGATGGCGGCCCCATCGGGGTCTTC
TRBV29-1	-	many	TRBJ2-7	CSVATGSGEQYF	TGCAGCGTTGCCACAGGGTCTGGGGAGCAGTACTTC
TRBV11-2	-	-	TRBJ2-7	CASSLDLAGPESYEQYF	TGTGCCAGCAGCTTAGATCTTGCAGGCCCCGAATCCTACGAGCAGTACTTC
TRBV12-3/TRBV12-4	TRBD1	-	TRBJ1-1	CASSWGTAEAFF	TGTGCCAGCAGTTGGGGGACAGCTGAAGCTTTCTTT
TRBV15	-	-	TRBJ1-1	CATSRARLETEAFF	TGTGCCACCAGCAGAGCCCGTTTGGAGACTGAAGCTTTCTTT
TRBV10-1	-	-	TRBJ2-3	CASSEVGGDTQYF	TGCGCCAGCAGTGAGGTCGGGGGAGATACGCAGTATTTT
TRBV15	-	-	TRBJ1-5	CATSRDRAANQPQHF	TGTGCCACCAGCAGAGATCGGGCAGCAAATCAGCCCCAGCATTTT
TRBV7-9	TRBD1	-	TRBJ2-7	CASSPTTGGNSYEQYF	TGTGCCAGCAGTCCAACCACAGGGGGCAACTCCTACGAGCAGTACTTC
TRBV10-3	-	-	TRBJ1-2	CAISEEGPGINGYTF	TGTGCCATCAGTGAGGAGGGGCCTGGGATCAATGGCTACACCTTC
TRBV12-3/TRBV12-4	-	-	TRBJ2-2	CASDQGGTGELFF	TGTGCCAGCGACCAGGGTGGCACCGGGGAGCTGTTTTTT
TRBV7-2	TRBD1	many	TRBJ1-2	CASSPAGTGKRYGYTF	TGTGCCAGCAGCCCAGCCGGGACAGGGAAGAGGTATGGCTACACCTTC
TRBV4-1	-	-	TRBJ2-5	CASSQEPLPIETQYF	TGCGCCAGCAGCCAAGAGCCTCTACCCATTGAGACCCAGTACTTC
TRBV7-6	-	few	TRBJ1-3	CASSLDGWGSGNTIYF	TGTGCCAGCAGCTTAGATGGCTGGGGCTCTGGAAACACCATATATTTT
TRBV28	-	few	TRBJ2-2	CASRRQVNTGELFF	TGTGCCAGCAGAAGACAGGTTAACACCGGGGAGCTGTTTTTT
TRBV14	TRBD1	few	TRBJ2-7	CASSQGQGQLGSYEQYF	TGTGCCAGCAGCCAAGGACAGGGACAGCTTGGCTCCTACGAGCAGTACTTC
TRBV12-3/TRBV12-4	-	many	TRBJ2-7	CASSSPRTAVYEQYF	TGTGCCAGCAGTTCACCCCGGACGGCGGTATACGAGCAGTACTTC
TRBV5-1	-	-	TRBJ2-7	CASSFGSSYEQYF	TGCGCCAGCAGCTTCGGAAGCTCCTACGAGCAGTACTTC
TRBV7-9	-	-	TRBJ2-1	CASSLSLSPNEQFF	TGTGCCAGCAGCTTGTCACTCTCGCCCAATGAGCAGTTCTTC
TRBV15	TRBD1	many	TRBJ2-1	CATQSPGQGMNEQFF	TGTGCCACTCAAAGCCCGGGACAGGGAATGAATGAGCAGTTCTTC
TRBV4-3	-	-	TRBJ2-1	CASSQEEGGHYNEQFF	TGCGCCAGCAGCCAAGAGGAAGGCGGACATTACAATGAGCAGTTCTTC
TRBV19	TRBD1	few	TRBJ2-5	CASSSGQGVETQYF	TGTGCCAGTAGCTCGGGACAGGGCGTGGAGACCCAGTACTTC
TRBV12-3/TRBV12-4	TRBD1	few	TRBJ2-3	CASRLADLTGGLSTDTQYF	TGTGCCAGCAGGCTTGCTGACCTGACAGGGGGCTTGAGCACAGATACGCAGTATTTT
TRBV11-2	-	few	TRBJ2-2	CASSFPGELFF	TGTGCCAGCAGCTTTCCTGGGGAGCTGTTTTTT